This record concerns one T cell receptor (beta chain) sequence. TCRdb reprocessed the 5' RACE reads and keeps a single row for each CDR3 protein, giving no DNA. The sample totals a few hundred thousand distinct CDR3 sequences. CDR1 is DFQATT, CDR2 SNEGSKA, per germline (reference sequence). The CDR3 length is 13 residues. The record originates from a study of T cells expressing NK-cell markers. Background on the study: Each TCR beta repertoire originated in sorted T cells that were CD3+CD56+NKG2C+, CD3+CD56+NKG2C- or CD3+CD56-NKG2C+. Eight donors were sequenced, of whom seven were HCMV-seropositive, while the remaining one was HCMV-seronegative.

Material for sequencing was blood T cells: a sorted CD56 or NKG2C T cell subset, CD4+ or CD8+ T cells, or bulk PBMC T cells (not recorded which). The TCR originated in a woman in her forties or fifties in good health. V gene TRBV20-1 combines with J gene TRBJ1-1; absent DNA, TCRdb's TRBD1 call cannot be checked. The CDR3 region is CSARDRAGVAAFF.